A single sample is the source of the 15 T cell receptor beta chains below, sequenced in a study of CD8+CD57+ T cells in acquired aplastic anemia. CD8+CD57+ cell expansion, shown by flow cytometry, had occurred in the patients selected for sequencing. It was genomic DNA that served as the template for profiling TCR beta VDJ and CDR3. MiXCR, applied by TCRdb to the reads, yields one record per CDR3 protein. The sample contains 150,000 to 200,000 distinct CDR3 sequences, around 50% of which appear only once. Sequences were obtained from sorted CD4+, CD8+, or CD8+CD57+ T cells (not recorded which) from PBMCs. Source of these receptors: a human donor with aplastic anemia.

The chain carries TRBV5-1 and TRBJ2-7; 11 bases line up with TRBD2. TRBJ2-1 explains the end of the DNA better; the J call may be wrong. Germline V lookup: CDR1 SGHRS, CDR2 YFSETQ. The CDR3 runs to 16 residues. The CDR3 nucleotides read TGCGCCAGCAGCTTGGGGACTAGCGGGTTTTACAATGAGCAGTTCTTC. It is translated as CASSLGTSGFYNEQFF.

CDR3 residues: CASTFGLNEKLFF. The CDR3, as DNA: TGTGCCAGCACCTTTGGGCTTAATGAAAAACTGTTTTTT. The rearrangement links TRBV7-9 to TRBJ1-4; D uncertain. V lost 7 bases, J lost 4 bases, and 10 bases lay in between. In germline, CDR1 is SEHNR, CDR2 FQNEAQ (reference sequence). CDR3 length: 13 amino acids.

The CDR3 sequence is CASSQEGRWGHGYTF. The CDR3 region has the DNA TGTGCCAGCAGCCAAGAGGGACGCTGGGGACATGGCTACACCTTC. V usage is TRBV3-1 and J usage is TRBJ1-2; D possibly corresponds to TRBD1 (5 bases). The length of the CDR3 is 15 residues. Trimming took off 0 bases at V and 6 bases at J, with 14 bases between the two ends. From germline, CDR1 is LGHDT and CDR2 YNNKEL (reference sequence).

This sequence joins TRBV10-3 and TRBJ1-1; the D is unclear. The germline V gene encodes CDR1 ENHRY and CDR2 SYGVKD. CDR3 length equals 14 residues. V was shortened by 3 bases and J by 2 bases, with 10 bases between the two germline ends. CDR3 residues: CAISDPTANTEAFF. The CDR3 DNA is TGTGCCATCAGTGACCCGACGGCCAACACTGAAGCTTTCTTT.

This clonotype has a handful of counts. The chain employs TRBV20-1 and TRBJ2-7; possible D gene TRBD1, 5 bases. Per the germline V gene, CDR1 is DFQATT and CDR2 is SNEGSKA (reference sequence). There are 12 residues in the CDR3. Trimming pared 3 bases from V and 3 bases from J, leaving 9 bases between. In DNA, the CDR3 is TGCAGTGCTAGGGCAGGGCACTACGAGCAGTACTTC. Protein product: CSARAGHYEQYF.

This clonotype came up a few times. The J gene is TRBJ2-1, the V gene TRBV20-1; 9 bases map to TRBD2. V shed 0 bases and J 8 bases; nucleotides not matched to a gene: 8. Germline V CDR1 and CDR2: DFQATT, SNEGSKA (reference sequence). The CDR3 is made up of 15 amino acids. The CDR3 loop is CSARDGGRATDEQFF. The CDR3 DNA reads as TGCAGTGCTAGAGATGGCGGGAGGGCCACGGATGAGCAGTTCTTC.

About this clonotype itself: The CDR3 carries no conserved terminal phenylalanine or tryptophan, so it likely arises from a read error. This chain uses TRBV10-3 with TRBJ2-1; D could derive from TRBD1 or TRBD2 (5 bases each). In germline, CDR1 is ENHRY, CDR2 SYGVKD. The CDR3 contains 15 residues. The CDR3 protein is CAISGDVSSHNEQFI. CDR3 in DNA: TGTGCCATCAGTGGGGACGTTAGCTCCCACAATGAGCAGTTCATC.

This clonotype came up once. The chain has TRBV19 and TRBJ2-1, with 11 positions matching TRBD2. The germline V gene has CDR1 LNHDA and CDR2 SQIVND (reference sequence). V lost 1 base, J lost 7 bases, and 9 bases stayed unmatched. The CDR3 totals 17 residues. CDR3 nucleotides: TGTGCCAGTAGTATAGCTACCGGGACTAGCGGATTTAATGAGCAGTTCTTC. It yields the protein CASSIATGTSGFNEQFF.

Note on this clonotype: A read error may be the cause here, since a much bigger clone is one base away. This chain links TRBV6-1 with TRBJ1-2, with no clear D. CDR1 and CDR2 (germline): MNHNS, SASEGT. This CDR3 is built from 11 residues. V lost 2 bases and J lost 5, with 3 bases in between. The CDR3 sequence is CASSEFYGYTF. CDR3 nucleotides: TGTGCCAGCAGTGAATTTTATGGCTACACCTTC.

V is TRBV20-1 and J is TRBJ2-1; 14 bases agree with TRBD2. Per the germline V gene, CDR1 is DFQATT and CDR2 is SNEGSKA (reference sequence). This CDR3 is built from 16 residues. Trimming took 6 bases from V and 5 from J; bases not matched to a gene: 9. CDR3 coding DNA: TGCAGTGCCCCGACTAGCGGGGGGGTGTGGGACAATGAGCAGTTCTTC. This encodes CSAPTSGGVWDNEQFF.

This clonotype turned up a few times. The chain couples TRBV19 to TRBJ2-5, with D possibly called TRBD1 or TRBD2 (5 bases each). Trimming took off 6 bases at V and 2 bases at J, with 10 bases between the two ends. The CDR3 has 13 residues. Germline CDR1 and CDR2: LNHDA and SQIVND (reference sequence). The CDR3 loop reads CASSSGRQETQYF. CDR3 DNA: TGTGCCAGTAGCTCGGGGCGACAAGAGACCCAGTACTTC.

The rearrangement uses TRBV12-3 or TRBV12-4 and TRBJ2-3; D is ambiguous. Deletions cut 5 bases from V and 0 bases from J, with 12 bases between. This CDR3 has 15 amino acids. In nucleotides, the CDR3 is TGTGCCAGCAGTGACGGAGATTATAGCACAGATACGCAGTATTTT. It encodes CASSDGDYSTDTQYF.

This sequence joins TRBV2 and TRBJ1-2, with 7 positions matching TRBD1. The germline gives CDR1 SNHLY, CDR2 FYNNEI. The V gene end was trimmed by 5 bases and the J gene end by 4 bases; junction bases not matched to a gene: 10. This CDR3 spans 15 amino acids. DNA of the CDR3: TGTGCCAGCAGTCTCAACAGGGGTGGGTCCTATGGCTACACCTTC. Its translation: CASSLNRGGSYGYTF.

This rearrangement joins TRBV19 to TRBJ2-7; the D call may be TRBD1 or TRBD2 (5 bases each). Germline loops: CDR1 LNHDA, CDR2 SQIVND (reference sequence). The V and J ends lost 4 bases and 4 bases respectively, with 11 bases between them. The CDR3 has 13 residues. CDR3 sequence (DNA): TGTGCCAGTAGTACGGGAAGACAGTACGAGCAGTACTTC. Translated: CASSTGRQYEQYF.

Comment on this clonotype: One junction end does not reproduce the germline sequence, and a read error may be involved. This CDR3 is CASSDRGVDTEAFF. The CDR3 DNA follows: TGTGCCAGCAGTGACAGGGGGGTTGATACTGAAGCTTTCTTT. This chain uses TRBV24-1 with TRBJ1-1; 9 bases fit TRBD1. This CDR3 region has 14 residues. In germline, CDR1 is KGHDR, CDR2 SFDVKD.